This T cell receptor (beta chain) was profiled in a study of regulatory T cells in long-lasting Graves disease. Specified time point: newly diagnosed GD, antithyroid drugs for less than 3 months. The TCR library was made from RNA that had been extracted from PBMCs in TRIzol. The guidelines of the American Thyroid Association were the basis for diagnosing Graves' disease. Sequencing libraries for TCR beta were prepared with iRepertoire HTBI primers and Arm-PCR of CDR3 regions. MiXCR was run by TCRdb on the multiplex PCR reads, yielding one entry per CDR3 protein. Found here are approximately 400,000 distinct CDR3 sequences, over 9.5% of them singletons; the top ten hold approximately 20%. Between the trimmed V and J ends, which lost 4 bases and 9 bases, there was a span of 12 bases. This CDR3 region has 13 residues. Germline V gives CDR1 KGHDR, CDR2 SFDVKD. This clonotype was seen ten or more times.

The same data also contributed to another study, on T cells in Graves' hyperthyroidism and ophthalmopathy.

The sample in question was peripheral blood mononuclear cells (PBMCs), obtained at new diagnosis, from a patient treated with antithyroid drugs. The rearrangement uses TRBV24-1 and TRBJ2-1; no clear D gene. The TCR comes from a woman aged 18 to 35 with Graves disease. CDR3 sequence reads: CATSEPYHGEQFF. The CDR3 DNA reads TGTGCCACCAGTGAACCGTACCATGGTGAGCAGTTCTTC.